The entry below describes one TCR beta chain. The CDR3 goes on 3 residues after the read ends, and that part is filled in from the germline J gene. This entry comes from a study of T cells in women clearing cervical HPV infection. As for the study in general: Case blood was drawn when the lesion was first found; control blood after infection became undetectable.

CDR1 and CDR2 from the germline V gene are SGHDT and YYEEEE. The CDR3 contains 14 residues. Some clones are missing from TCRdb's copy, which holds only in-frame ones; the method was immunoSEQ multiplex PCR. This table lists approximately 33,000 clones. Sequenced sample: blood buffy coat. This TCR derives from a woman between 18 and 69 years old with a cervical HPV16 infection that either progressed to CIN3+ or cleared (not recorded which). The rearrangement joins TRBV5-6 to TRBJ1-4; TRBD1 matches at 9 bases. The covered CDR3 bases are TGTGCCAGCAGCCTGTGGGACAGGGAGTCACCA. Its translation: CASSLWDRESP. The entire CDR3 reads CASSLWDRESPLFF.